Following are 19 T cell receptor beta chains from one sample sequenced in a study of blood T cells in healthy people across ages. A sample-barcoded 5' primer and a J-beta primer mix were used in a second PCR of about 7 to 12 cycles. TCRdb reanalysed the 5' RACE reads using MiXCR and keeps one entry per CDR3 protein. The table has fewer than 2,000,000 distinct CDR3 sequences, about two fifths seen once. The sample consisted of blood. These receptors were taken from a human donor in good health.

Comment on this clonotype: The junction and the germline gene differ at one end; a read error may be behind it. The chain is built from TRBV7-9 and TRBJ1-5; D remains unclear. Germline V gene data show CDR1 as SEHNR and CDR2 as FQNEAQ (reference sequence). The CDR3 has 15 residues. CDR3 amino acids: CASSLDLGSNQPLHF. CDR3 nucleotide sequence: TGTGCCAGCAGCTTAGATTTGGGGAGCAATCAGCCCCTGCATTTT.

This clonotype was counted a few times. V usage is TRBV30 and J usage is TRBJ1-5, with a tentative D call TRBD1 (6 bases). The V end was cut by 0 bases, the J end by 0 bases, with 12 bases between. Germline lookup yields CDR1 GTSNPN and CDR2 SVGIG (reference sequence). This CDR3 has 16 amino acids. CDR3 coding DNA: TGTGCCTGGAGTGTAATGGGACATTCTAGCAATCAGCCCCAGCATTTT. It yields the protein CAWSVMGHSSNQPQHF.

This sequence joins TRBV5-1 and TRBJ2-7; tentatively, D is TRBD1 (5 bases). CDR1 and CDR2 from the germline V gene are SGHRS and YFSETQ. This CDR3 is built from 16 residues. V lost 5 bases and J lost 0, with 18 bases in between. CDR3 bases: TGCGCCAGCAGTTATGGGAACAGGATAAGCTCCTACGAGCAGTACTTC. Amino acids: CASSYGNRISSYEQYF.

This clonotype occurred a few times. V and J are TRBV28 and TRBJ2-7; 7 nucleotides line up with TRBD1. The junction had 13 bases not matched to a gene; V was cut back by 2 bases and J by 6 bases. The CDR3 is made up of 16 amino acids. CDR1 and CDR2 from the germline V gene are MDHEN and SYDVKM. DNA of the CDR3: TGTGCCAGCAGTTTACCCCGGACAGGCAACCTGATCGAGCAGTACTTC. Translating gives CASSLPRTGNLIEQYF.

The table lists this clonotype with many counts. The V gene is TRBV6-2 or TRBV6-3, the J gene TRBJ2-6; 9 bases line up with TRBD1. This CDR3 spans 18 amino acids. CDR1 is MNHEY, CDR2 SVGEGT, per germline. V trimming: 8 bases; J trimming: 0 bases; junction bases outside the gene matches: 11. Written as DNA, the CDR3 is TGTGCCAGCCACCCCTTGGGACAGGGAGTCTCTGGGGCCAACGTCCTGACTTTC. This sequence encodes CASHPLGQGVSGANVLTF.

This clonotype was picked up one time. The chain has TRBV28 and TRBJ1-2; D is possibly TRBD1 (5 bases). Deletions cut 4 bases from V and 12 bases from J, with 21 bases between. Germline V gives CDR1 MDHEN, CDR2 SYDVKM. The CDR3 spans 14 residues. The CDR3 protein is CASSSVDGTSQNTF. The CDR3 DNA reads as TGTGCCAGCAGTTCCGTGGACGGGACCAGTCAGAACACCTTC.

CDR3 bases: TGCAGTGCTGGTTCGCCCGGGGAGCTGTTTTTT. This encodes CSAGSPGELFF. The chain combines TRBV20-1 with TRBJ2-2, with unresolved D. The CDR3 sequence is 11 residues long. CDR1 and CDR2 (germline): DFQATT, SNEGSKA (reference sequence). The V gene lost 5 bases and the J gene lost 6 bases, with 7 bases spanning the gap.

V and J are TRBV7-9 and TRBJ2-3; possibly TRBD2 for D (5 bases). V was pared by 6 bases and J by 0 bases, with 10 bases between. The V gene's germline CDR1 is SEHNR and CDR2 FQNEAQ (reference sequence). The CDR3 has 14 residues. The chain's CDR3 is CASRSLDSTDTQYF. CDR3 nucleotide sequence: TGTGCCAGCAGATCACTAGACAGCACAGATACGCAGTATTTT.

In its sample, this clonotype was seen many times. The CDR3 protein is CSVEAGGRETQYF. DNA of the CDR3: TGCAGCGTTGAAGCAGGGGGCAGGGAGACCCAGTACTTC. The J gene is TRBJ2-5, the V gene TRBV29-1; 8 bases align to TRBD1. After removal of 1 base from V and 5 bases from J, the junction contained 3 bases not matched to a gene. This CDR3 is 13 amino acids long. Germline lookup yields CDR1 SQVTM and CDR2 ANQGSEA.

This chain connects TRBV14 to TRBJ2-1; D not certain. This CDR3 comprises 15 residues. V gave up 1 base and J gave up 2 bases, with 9 bases separating them. CDR1 SGHDN and CDR2 FVKESK come from the germline V gene. For the CDR3, the DNA is TGTGCCAGCAGCCAAGTCCCCCGCGCCTACAATGAGCAGTTCTTC. This translates into CASSQVPRAYNEQFF. The variable domain in full, with the rest retrieved from reference TRBV14 and TRBJ2-1, is EAGVTQFPSHSVIEKGQTVTLRCDPISGHDNLYWYRRVMGKEIKFLLHFVKESKQDESGMPNNRFLAERTGGTYSTLKVQPAELEDSGVYFCASSQVPRAYNEQFFGPGTRLTVL.

The chain combines TRBV20-1 with TRBJ1-2, with D perhaps matching TRBD1 (5 bases). The CDR3 runs to 11 residues. In germline, CDR1 is DFQATT, CDR2 SNEGSKA (reference sequence). The CDR3 nucleotides are TGCACCGAACGGGACCCCCACGGCTACACCTTC. The encoded protein is CTERDPHGYTF.

Here the CDR3 reads CASSQMTGYGYTF. CDR3 nucleotides: TGTGCCAGCAGCCAAATGACAGGGTACGGCTACACCTTC. The V and J genes are TRBV4-2 and TRBJ1-2, with TRBD1 matching 7 bases. V was pared by 2 bases and J by 8 bases, with 5 bases of the junction left unmatched. This CDR3 comprises 13 residues. Germline assignment: CDR1 LGHNA and CDR2 YNFKEQ.

The chain links TRBV5-1 to TRBJ2-1; possibly TRBD1 for D (6 bases). Trimming shortened V by 2 bases and J by 4 bases, and 13 bases separated the two germline ends. Germline V gene sequence: CDR1 SGHRS, CDR2 YFSETQ. The CDR3 consists of 15 residues. The CDR3 coding sequence is TGCGCCAGCAGCTTCCAGGGGCCAAGGTACAATGAGCAGTTCTTC. Protein product: CASSFQGPRYNEQFF. The full variable domain, in which reference TRBV5-1 and TRBJ2-1 provide the parts outside the CDR3, is KAGVTQTPRYLIKTRGQQVTLSCSPISGHRSVSWYQQTPGQGLQFLFEYFSETQRNKGNFPGRFSGRQFSNSRSEMNVSTLELGDSALYLCASSFQGPRYNEQFFGPGTRLTVL.

V is TRBV29-1 and J is TRBJ2-1; 9 bases fit TRBD1. The ends lost 4 bases at V and 6 bases at J; junction bases unmatched: 13. Per the germline V gene, CDR1 is SQVTM and CDR2 is ANQGSEA. CDR3 length equals 16 residues. The CDR3 here is CSVGTSGTGHFNEQFF. CDR3 DNA sequence: TGCAGCGTTGGAACTTCAGGGACAGGGCATTTCAATGAGCAGTTCTTC.

This clonotype was picked up a small number of times. The V and J genes are TRBV7-2 and TRBJ2-1; tentatively, D is TRBD1 or TRBD2 (5 bases each). Trimming removed 2 bases from V and 6 bases from J, with 14 bases in between. The CDR3 runs to 15 residues. From germline, CDR1 is SGHTA and CDR2 FQGNSA. The chain's CDR3 is CASSLQGRLANEQFF. The CDR3 DNA follows: TGTGCCAGCAGCTTACAGGGACGTTTGGCCAATGAGCAGTTCTTC. Together with reference TRBV7-2 and TRBJ2-1, the CDR3 gives the full variable domain: GAGVSQSPSNKVTEKGKDVELRCDPISGHTALYWYRQSLGQGLEFLIYFQGNSAPDKSGLPSDRFSAERTGGSVSTLTIQRTQQEDSAVYLCASSLQGRLANEQFFGPGTRLTVL.

The J gene is TRBJ2-5, the V gene TRBV11-2; 11 bases align to TRBD1. CDR3 length equals 18 residues. CDR1 and CDR2 (germline): SGHAT, FQNNGV. With 5 bases clipped from V and 4 bases from J, the junction kept 15 bases outside the gene matches. The CDR3 spells CASSLDRWTGGELETQYF. The CDR3 DNA reads TGTGCCAGCAGCCTCGACCGCTGGACAGGGGGCGAACTAGAGACCCAGTACTTC.

This clonotype was observed a handful of times. The gene calls are TRBV29-1 and TRBJ1-2; D is unclear. Looked up from germline, CDR1 is SQVTM and CDR2 is ANQGSEA. V was shortened by 3 bases and J by 6 bases, with 17 bases between the two germline ends. The CDR3 length is 14 residues. In DNA form, the CDR3 reads TGCAGCGTTGACCCGGCCAGCCCCTACCATGGCTACACCTTC. Translated: CSVDPASPYHGYTF.

The chain is built from TRBV20-1 and TRBJ1-1; D is perhaps TRBD1 (6 bases). The length of the CDR3 is 14 residues. Germline V gene sequence: CDR1 DFQATT, CDR2 SNEGSKA (reference sequence). Trimming left V 5 bases short and J 0 bases short, with 13 bases between. CDR3 residues: CSALQGSMNTEAFF. CDR3 in DNA: TGCAGTGCTTTACAGGGCAGCATGAACACTGAAGCTTTCTTT.

The rearrangement joins TRBV9 to TRBJ2-5; 9 bases are shared with TRBD2. Trimming took 4 bases from V and 1 from J; bases not matched to a gene: 8. This CDR3 comprises 16 residues. Per germline, CDR1 SGDLS and CDR2 YYNGEE. DNA for the CDR3: TGTGCCAGCAGCCCAGGGAGCGGGGGGACCCAAGAGACCCAGTACTTC. Its protein is CASSPGSGGTQETQYF.